This TCR beta chain is drawn from a study of cytotoxic CD8 clonotypes in ibrutinib-treated CLL (dated by TCRdb to the early 2020s). In terms of the full investigation: The cohort was composed of under 12 relapsed/refractory and fewer than 16 treatment-naive patients; IGHV unmutated status was identified in around 17 patients. On average, each sample yielded around 250,000 productive templates and 94,082 productive rearrangements. Cryopreserved peripheral blood mononuclear cells were collected before treatment, at response, and at either disease progression or sustained remission. Every remission and progressive disease sample was obtained while ibrutinib was still being received by the patients. Samples at response were collected after a median of about twelve months of treatment, with a range of roughly 6 to 40 months. Of the roughly 81 people in the trial, roughly 27 had longitudinal samples available. Partial responses were observed in some 24 patients and complete responses in 2; after a median follow-up of 68 months, remission was maintained in 14 patients and progression was observed in some twelve. Results and caveats for the whole study, not just this receptor: At baseline, clonality was higher than in age-matched healthy donors and showed a strong correlation with circulating CD8+ T-cell counts. Public clonotypes were rare and either shrank or stayed stable during treatment, and the rise in clonality at ibrutinib response reflected expansion of private clonotypes. Sustained-remission and progressing patients did not have matched sampling times, and lymph node repertoires were not examined. Clonality increased at ibrutinib response, stayed stable in sustained remission, and fell back toward baseline at progression.

Spanning cysteine to phenylalanine, the CDR3 consists of 14 amino acids. The DNA shown is the 42-base CDR3, in frame from base 1. CDR1 and CDR2 (SNHLY, FYNNEI) derive from the germline V gene. Ends trimmed: V by 5 bases, J by 5 bases; bases unmatched to a gene: 7. This specimen's time point label, interpreted: around 25 months on ibrutinib. For TCR beta library preparation, around 2.1 micrograms of genomic DNA were extracted from the cryopreserved PBMCs. Longitudinal blood samples from CLL patients receiving ibrutinib monotherapy were subjected to high-throughput TCR beta sequencing. The patients took part in an open-label, single-center phase 2 trial of ibrutinib monotherapy. The goal of deep resolution MiSeq sequencing was a depth between 1 in 1 million and 1 in 200,000 T cells, and coverage averaged 10x per clonotype. The immunoSEQ hsTCRB Kit was used to generate the TCR beta libraries. In the source study's methods: ImmunoSEQ Data Assistant and ImmunoSEQ Analyzer were used for data analysis, and V, D and J genes were assigned according to IMGT definitions. Clonality was computed as one minus normalized Shannon entropy of productive rearrangement frequencies, ranging from 0 to 1. Only overrepresented clonotypes making up at least 0.05% of each patient's repertoire were included in the public clonotype analysis. About 13 age-matched healthy donor repertoires from immuneACCESS were used as controls for clonality. TCRdb retrieved this table from immuneACCESS and kept in-frame rearrangements only. Not all clones are present; in checked studies, unresolved V genes account for under half, and no reason is known for the remainder. V and J calls and clone size are as listed in that table; D and trimming were resolved from the DNA. In all, the sample holds 90,000 to 150,000 clones, and about 50% of those were seen once. The ten top clones hold around a third of the sample.

Comment on this clone: Its antigen target is currently unknown. There are no base qualities to consult, and no much larger clone falls within one base.

The material sequenced was PBMCs, taken after 24 months of ibrutinib treatment. This receptor was identified in a human donor with chronic lymphocytic leukemia. The chain links TRBV2 with TRBJ2-5, and TRBD2 matches 8 of the central bases. The bases read TGTGCCAGCAGTTCGACCGGGACTAGGGAGACCCAGTACTTC. Its translation is CASSSTGTRETQYF.